Listed below are T cell receptor beta chains from one sample, sequenced in a study of blood T cell repertoires in COVID-19. Profiling relied on immunoSEQ multiplex PCR, and the TCRdb table lists in-frame clones only, not all of them. The sample contains about 310,000 clones, about nine tenths of which appear only once. Material: peripheral blood. The receptors were gathered from a man between 45 and 60 years old with active or convalescent COVID-19. Both conserved end residues are trimmed from each CDR3.

V: TRBV6-1; J: TRBJ2-7; CDR3: ASSDGGSYEQY
V: TRBV27; J: TRBJ2-1; CDR3: ASSSLLGGRGNEQF
V: TRBV9; J: TRBJ1-3; CDR3: ASSVRATGVNGNTIY
V: TRBV28; J: TRBJ1-1; CDR3: ASSLHQGSVTEAF
V: TRBV2; J: TRBJ2-6; CDR3: ASSEVQGGAGGANVLT
V: TRBV30; J: TRBJ1-6; CDR3: AWRPSDRDNSPLH
V: TRBV5-1; J: TRBJ1-2; CDR3: ASRARTGGLGLGYT
V: TRBV25-1; J: TRBJ1-1; CDR3: ASSEWGGVTEAF
V: TRBV7-2; J: TRBJ2-5; CDR3: ASSLDTGLETQY
V: TRBV3-1/TRBV3-2; J: TRBJ2-5; CDR3: ASSPRGAQETQY
V: TRBV28; J: TRBJ2-2; CDR3: ASRLNRGVF
V: TRBV3-1/TRBV3-2; J: TRBJ2-5; CDR3: ASSVNPSGGWGLGETQY
V: TRBV4-3; J: TRBJ2-2; CDR3: ASSQETSGGAVGTGELF
V: TRBV4-3; J: TRBJ2-7; CDR3: ASSQDSGTGQEQY
V: TRBV5-1; J: TRBJ1-3; CDR3: ASSLGPTGNTIY
V: TRBV9; J: TRBJ2-6; CDR3: ASSAKPRDSSGANVLT
V: TRBV29-1; J: TRBJ2-2; CDR3: SVTSGGPGTGELF
V: TRBV7-3; J: TRBJ2-1; CDR3: ASSWPGQGINEQF
V: TRBV4-3; J: TRBJ1-6; CDR3: ASSHLTGKNSPLH
V: TRBV19; J: TRBJ2-5; CDR3: ASSPLYDSQETQY
V: TRBV30; J: TRBJ2-7; CDR3: AWAGVAGGWQY
V: TRBV2; J: TRBJ1-2; CDR3: ASGRRGLDYGYT
V: TRBV7-3; J: TRBJ1-1; CDR3: ASSSTPGQHKEAF
V: TRBV2; J: TRBJ1-4; CDR3: ASSGAHATNEKLF
V: TRBV9; J: TRBJ2-7; CDR3: ASSVGRGAPYEQY
V: TRBV7-9; J: TRBJ2-3; CDR3: ASSLGQGAADTQY
V: TRBV7-9; J: TRBJ2-7; CDR3: ASSRDLDEQY
V: TRBV9; J: TRBJ2-1; CDR3: ASSGLAGGYNEQF
V: TRBV28; J: TRBJ1-1; CDR3: ASSLNSGASNTEAF
V: TRBV2; J: TRBJ2-1; CDR3: ASSDQGTYNEQF
V: TRBV5-1; J: TRBJ1-2; CDR3: ASSQGWGDLNYGYT
V: TRBV19; J: TRBJ1-4; CDR3: ASSGPRRVGEKLF
V: TRBV28; J: TRBJ2-1; CDR3: ATHEGQVAFNEQF
V: TRBV4-3; J: TRBJ1-6; CDR3: ASSPRTGVNSPLH
V: TRBV28; J: TRBJ2-3; CDR3: ASSFPKTGYTDTQY
V: TRBV7-3; J: TRBJ1-3; CDR3: ASSTTGGNTIY
V: TRBV5-1; J: TRBJ2-5; CDR3: ASSPHWGPQETQY
V: TRBV14; J: TRBJ1-1; CDR3: ASSPFRGNTEAF
V: TRBV18; J: TRBJ2-3; CDR3: ASSPTSGSTDTQY
V: TRBV28; J: TRBJ2-7; CDR3: ASSQGGTPSSYEQY
V: TRBV6-1; J: TRBJ2-3; CDR3: ASSEQAGGFTSTDTQY